These T cell receptor beta chains were read from a single sample in a study of cytomegalovirus exposure and HLA in healthy donors. Data came from immunoSEQ multiplex PCR; TCRdb stores just in-frame clones and leaves some out. The sample yields 150,000 or so clones, of which the top ten take up under 2%. Sequenced input: PBMCs. Source of these receptors: a woman between 45 and 65 years old in good health and CMV-seronegative. The CDR3 runs from the conserved cysteine through the conserved F or W. Fields, in order: J gene, V gene, D gene, CDR3 protein, CDR3 DNA. The D gene is left open where the match is weak.

j_gene: TRBJ1-2; v_gene: TRBV6-5; d_gene: NA; CDR3aa: CASSSPQRSTGGYTF; CDR3nt: TGTGCCAGCAGTTCCCCGCAGCGTTCTACGGGTGGCTACACCTTC
j_gene: TRBJ1-6; v_gene: TRBV5-1; d_gene: TRBD1; CDR3aa: CASSAGQGEGSPLHF; CDR3nt: TGCGCCAGCAGCGCCGGACAGGGTGAGGGTTCACCCCTCCACTTT
j_gene: TRBJ1-2; v_gene: TRBV30; d_gene: NA; CDR3aa: CAWSINNNYGYTF; CDR3nt: TGTGCCTGGAGCATTAACAATAACTATGGCTACACCTTC
j_gene: TRBJ2-5; v_gene: TRBV6-1; d_gene: TRBD1; CDR3aa: CASTPSGQGAGEQYF; CDR3nt: TGTGCCAGCACCCCGTCGGGACAGGGGGCTGGGGAGCAGTACTTC
j_gene: TRBJ1-3; v_gene: TRBV19; d_gene: NA; CDR3aa: CASSRQVSGNTIYF; CDR3nt: TGTGCCAGTAGTCGACAAGTCTCTGGAAACACCATATATTTT
j_gene: TRBJ2-2; v_gene: TRBV5-8; d_gene: NA; CDR3aa: CASSLGLGQNTGELFF; CDR3nt: TGTGCCAGCAGCTTGGGACTGGGACAAAACACCGGGGAGCTGTTTTTT
j_gene: TRBJ1-2; v_gene: TRBV10-3; d_gene: NA; CDR3aa: CAIGQSYGYTF; CDR3nt: TGTGCCATCGGACAGAGTTATGGCTACACCTTC
j_gene: TRBJ2-7; v_gene: TRBV7-9; d_gene: TRBD1; CDR3aa: CASSSTGISEQYF; CDR3nt: TGTGCCAGCAGCTCGACAGGGATTTCCGAGCAGTACTTC
j_gene: TRBJ2-1; v_gene: TRBV10-3; d_gene: TRBD2; CDR3aa: CAISESSRDYDNEQFF; CDR3nt: TGTGCCATCAGTGAGTCTTCCCGGGACTACGACAATGAGCAGTTCTTC
j_gene: TRBJ2-1; v_gene: TRBV7-2; d_gene: NA; CDR3aa: CASSTHNEQFF; CDR3nt: TGTGCCAGCAGCACTCACAATGAGCAGTTCTTC
j_gene: TRBJ2-5; v_gene: TRBV28; d_gene: NA; CDR3aa: CASRPTAQETQYF; CDR3nt: TGTGCCAGCAGACCGACAGCCCAAGAGACCCAGTACTTC
j_gene: TRBJ1-2; v_gene: TRBV11-2; d_gene: NA; CDR3aa: CASSLSAGAYGYTF; CDR3nt: TGTGCCAGCAGCTTATCGGCAGGGGCCTATGGCTACACCTTC
j_gene: TRBJ2-3; v_gene: TRBV4-2; d_gene: TRBD2; CDR3aa: CASSQGTSGSRDTQYF; CDR3nt: TGTGCCAGCAGCCAAGGGACTAGCGGGTCACGGGATACGCAGTATTTT
j_gene: TRBJ1-5; v_gene: TRBV2; d_gene: TRBD1; CDR3aa: CASTPTGVGNQPQHF; CDR3nt: TGTGCCAGCACCCCGACAGGGGTCGGCAATCAGCCCCAGCATTTT
j_gene: TRBJ2-5; v_gene: TRBV9; d_gene: TRBD2; CDR3aa: CASSVGVAGGGQETQYF; CDR3nt: TGTGCCAGCAGCGTAGGGGTAGCGGGAGGGGGGCAAGAGACCCAGTACTTC
j_gene: TRBJ1-1; v_gene: TRBV15; d_gene: TRBD1; CDR3aa: CAIPTGARNTEAFF; CDR3nt: TGTGCCATTCCGACAGGGGCAAGGAACACTGAAGCTTTCTTT
j_gene: TRBJ2-7; v_gene: TRBV11-2; d_gene: NA; CDR3aa: CASSRGLDYGQYF; CDR3nt: TGTGCCAGCAGCAGGGGGCTGGACTACGGGCAGTACTTC
j_gene: TRBJ2-7; v_gene: TRBV13; d_gene: NA; CDR3aa: CASSLGRGSYEQYF; CDR3nt: TGTGCCAGCAGCTTAGGAAGGGGGTCCTACGAGCAGTACTTC
j_gene: TRBJ2-5; v_gene: TRBV2; d_gene: TRBD2; CDR3aa: CAGHSGAKETQYF; CDR3nt: TGTGCCGGCCACAGCGGGGCGAAAGAGACCCAGTACTTC